This passage covers 16 T cell receptor beta chains from one sample sequenced in a study of beta chain features in type 1 diabetes. The study reverse transcribed the entire isolated RNA, so it sequenced expressed TCRB transcripts. Data came from immunoSEQ multiplex PCR; TCRdb stores just in-frame clones and leaves some out. This sample has 20,000 to 25,000 clones; more than 60% occur once, and the top ten carry under 2.5%. Sequencing was carried out using Tregs from blood. The receptor source for this set is a woman in her thirties or forties in good health.

J is TRBJ1-2 and V is TRBV10-2, with D possibly being TRBD1 (6 bases). Per germline, CDR1 WSHSY and CDR2 SAAADI. With 0 bases removed from V and 8 bases from J, the gap between germline ends came to 13 bases. The CDR3 sequence is 14 residues long. The DNA of the CDR3 is TGCGCCAGCAGTGAGTCCAGGGGCGGGTTCGGCTACACCTTC. Residues: CASSESRGGFGYTF.

The chain recombines TRBV4-2 with TRBJ2-2, with D tentatively TRBD2 (5 bases). Trimming left V 5 bases short and J 5 bases short, with 12 bases between. Per the germline V gene, CDR1 is LGHNA and CDR2 is YNFKEQ. This CDR3 has 14 residues. This CDR3 is CASSVLGYTGELFF. Here the CDR3 DNA reads TGTGCCAGCAGCGTACTAGGGTATACCGGGGAGCTGTTTTTT.

This clone appeared a few times. J is TRBJ2-5 and V is TRBV5-1; 14 positions agree with TRBD2. The CDR3 is 16 amino acids. J was trimmed by 4 bases and V by 2 bases; bases with no gene match: 4. The germline gives CDR1 SGHRS, CDR2 YFSETQ. For the CDR3, the DNA is TGCGCCAGCAGCTTCCGGACTAGCGGGGGGTCAGAGACCCAGTACTTC. As protein: CASSFRTSGGSETQYF.

V usage is TRBV7-9 and J usage is TRBJ2-7, with a tentative D call TRBD1 (6 bases). The CDR3 runs 15 residues. V was cut by 3 bases and J by 5 bases, with 17 bases left in between. The V gene's germline CDR1 is SEHNR and CDR2 FQNEAQ (reference sequence). Written as DNA, the CDR3 is TGTGCCAGCAGCTTGTGGCAGGGGTTTGTCGACGAGCAGTACTTC. The encoded protein is CASSLWQGFVDEQYF.

The V and J genes are TRBV2 and TRBJ2-1; 8 nucleotides line up with TRBD2. The CDR3 has 15 residues. Per the germline V gene, CDR1 is SNHLY and CDR2 is FYNNEI. Trimming cost V 3 bases and J 2 bases; bases outside gene matches: 3. The CDR3 region has the DNA TGTGCCAGCAGTGACCGGGGGGGGGCCTACAATGAGCAGTTCTTC. Its translation: CASSDRGGAYNEQFF.

The chain recombines TRBV5-1 with TRBJ2-5; D ambiguous. V was clipped by 0 bases and J by 5 bases, with 8 bases between them. Germline V lookup: CDR1 SGHRS, CDR2 YFSETQ. The CDR3 is made up of 13 amino acids. The CDR3 sequence: CASSLEPRETQYF. The DNA of the CDR3 is TGCGCCAGCAGCTTGGAGCCACGGGAGACCCAGTACTTC. The whole variable domain, remainder taken from reference TRBV5-1 and TRBJ2-5, is KAGVTQTPRYLIKTRGQQVTLSCSPISGHRSVSWYQQTPGQGLQFLFEYFSETQRNKGNFPGRFSGRQFSNSRSEMNVSTLELGDSALYLCASSLEPRETQYFGPGTRLLVL.

V and J are TRBV6-5 and TRBJ2-1, with 10 bases identical to TRBD1. The germline gives CDR1 MNHEY, CDR2 SVGAGI. This CDR3 contains 16 residues. V lost 2 bases and J lost 9; bases outside the gene matches: 10. This chain's CDR3 is CASSYVVGTGAGEQFF. The CDR3 DNA reads TGTGCCAGCAGTTACGTTGTTGGGACAGGGGCCGGTGAGCAGTTCTTC.

The chain joins TRBV10-3 to TRBJ2-3, with 9 bases fitting TRBD2. Germline assignment: CDR1 ENHRY and CDR2 SYGVKD. This CDR3 comprises 17 residues. J lost 0 bases, V lost 4 bases, and 8 bases had no gene match. CDR3 sequence reads: CAISGLAGSTSTDTQYF. CDR3 DNA sequence: TGTGCCATCAGTGGGCTAGCGGGGTCCACAAGCACAGATACGCAGTATTTT.

The chain couples TRBV5-1 to TRBJ1-2; 9 bases match TRBD1. After removal of 5 bases from V and 7 bases from J, the junction contained 6 bases not matched to a gene. The CDR3 is 13 amino acids. Looked up from germline, CDR1 is SGHRS and CDR2 is YFSETQ. This CDR3 reads CASSDGQGTGYTF. The CDR3 region has the DNA TGCGCCAGCAGTGATGGACAGGGGACTGGCTACACCTTC.

This clone was picked up a small number of times. The rearrangement joins TRBV5-1 to TRBJ2-1; the D gene is possibly TRBD1 (5 bases). Looked up from germline, CDR1 is SGHRS and CDR2 is YFSETQ. The CDR3 extends over 16 amino acids. The germline V and J ends were trimmed by 7 bases and 0 bases, with 17 bases remaining between them. In DNA, the CDR3 is TGCGCCAGCCACCCCGGACAAGTACTCTCCTACAATGAGCAGTTCTTC. Translating it yields CASHPGQVLSYNEQFF.

In its sample, this clone was seen a few times. The genes are TRBV29-1 and TRBJ2-3; 13 nucleotides align to TRBD2. This CDR3 has 14 residues. Germline CDR1 is SQVTM and CDR2 is ANQGSEA. Losses at the gene ends were 7 bases for V and 4 bases for J; bases not matched to a gene: 5. The CDR3, as DNA: TGCAGCGCCAGGACTAGCGGGGGAGCAGATACGCAGTATTTT. This codes for CSARTSGGADTQYF.

This sequence joins TRBV4-3 and TRBJ2-1; no definite D call. CDR1 is LGHNA and CDR2 is YSLEER in the germline V gene. Trimming shortened V by 4 bases and J by 2 bases, and 6 bases separated the two germline ends. The CDR3 has 13 residues. The CDR3 DNA sequence: TGCGCCAGCAGCCCTAGACCCTACAATGAGCAGTTCTTC. Protein: CASSPRPYNEQFF.

The V and J genes are TRBV6-5 and TRBJ1-3; no clear D gene. The length of the CDR3 is 15 residues. Germline values: CDR1 MNHEY, CDR2 SVGAGI. V was pared by 10 bases and J by 0 bases, with 16 bases between. The CDR3 region has the DNA TGTGCCACCTTCCGACGCGGGAGCTCTGGAAACACCATATATTTT. Translated, it gives CATFRRGSSGNTIYF.

The rearrangement links TRBV7-2 to TRBJ1-1, with D possibly TRBD1 on 5 matching bases. The V end lost 8 bases, the J end lost 2 bases, and 18 bases lay between the germline ends. This CDR3 region has 15 residues. CDR1 SGHTA and CDR2 FQGNSA come from the germline V gene. The DNA of the CDR3 is TGTGCCAGCGGGGGGGGTTCTCGTCGAAACACTGAAGCTTTCTTT. Amino acid sequence: CASGGGSRRNTEAFF.

This sequence joins TRBV29-1 and TRBJ2-5, with TRBD2 identical over 8 bases. Germline CDR1 and CDR2: SQVTM and ANQGSEA. V lost 8 bases to trimming and J lost 4 bases; unmatched junction nucleotides: 18. The length of the CDR3 is 16 residues. The CDR3 spells CSIALLTGGPGETQYF. CDR3 nucleotide sequence: TGCAGCATAGCCCTATTAACGGGGGGGCCGGGAGAGACCCAGTACTTC.

CDR3 sequence: CASSPYRDGGEFF. CDR3 nucleotide sequence: TGTGCCAGTAGTCCCTACCGGGACGGGGGGGAGTTCTTC. The chain recombines TRBV19 with TRBJ2-1; TRBD2 aligns across 8 bases. CDR1 is LNHDA and CDR2 is SQIVND in the germline V gene (reference sequence). V dropped 5 bases and J dropped 14; count of bases not matched to a gene: 11. The CDR3 runs 13 residues.